One T cell receptor (beta chain) is described in this entry. Its antigen remains unknown. This specimen comes from a study of graft-versus-host responses after intestinal transplantation. Study outcomes and limitations: Marrow from the recipient contained GvH clones, some of which had appeared first in ileum or blood. When patients had graft-donor T cell macrochimerism, their allografts held high graft-versus-host to host-versus-graft clonal ratios.

Profiled with immunoSEQ multiplex PCR; TCRdb holds only in-frame clones, not every one. The sample has over 40,000 clones, about 81% seen once. The sequences come from unstimulated CD4+ T cells sorted from spleen or lymph node cells, collected before transplant. The source of this sequence is a human donor who was the organ donor for an intestinal transplant.

The CDR3 protein is CASSESGSLNTEAFF. CDR3 in DNA: TGCGCCAGCAGTGAGTCGGGGTCCCTGAACACTGAAGCTTTCTTT. The rearrangement joins TRBV10-1 to TRBJ1-1; the D is unclear. Germline assignment: CDR1 WNHNN and CDR2 SYGVQD (reference sequence). The CDR3 has 15 amino acids. V lost 0 bases and J lost 0, with 8 bases in between.